Listed here are 15 T cell receptor beta chains from one sample, sequenced in a study of blood T cells in healthy people across ages. A J-beta primer mix and a sample-barcoded 5' primer were used in a second PCR of about 7 to 12 cycles. TCRdb recomputed calls from the 5' RACE reads with MiXCR, one row per CDR3 protein. Of about 570,000 distinct CDR3 sequences listed, roughly 28% are singletons. The specimen was blood. The receptors originated from a woman in her 70s in good health.

This clonotype has just a few counts. The V gene is TRBV2, the J gene TRBJ2-5; D possibly uses TRBD1 or TRBD2 (5 bases each). The length of the CDR3 is 15 residues. V was clipped by 6 bases and J by 2 bases, with 16 bases between them. Germline assignment: CDR1 SNHLY and CDR2 FYNNEI. The CDR3 is CASRGRFGVQETQYF. The CDR3, as DNA: TGTGCCAGCAGGGGGCGTTTCGGGGTTCAAGAGACCCAGTACTTC.

This clonotype turned up a few times. The V call is TRBV5-6, the J call TRBJ1-2; D gene uncertain. Trimming shortened V by 4 bases and J by 5 bases, and 15 bases separated the two germline ends. This CDR3 has 14 amino acids. Germline values: CDR1 SGHDT, CDR2 YYEEEE. The CDR3 nucleotides are TGTGCCAGCAGCCAGAGGACGGAGACTTATGGCTACACCTTC. It encodes CASSQRTETYGYTF.

The chain has TRBV4-3 and TRBJ2-6, with unresolved D. Trimming took 0 bases from V and 1 from J, leaving 10 bases between them. In germline, CDR1 is LGHNA, CDR2 YSLEER. The CDR3 runs 17 residues. CDR3 DNA: TGCGCCAGCAGCCAAGATCGGTCGAGGTCTGGGGCCAACGTCCTGACTTTC. Its protein product is CASSQDRSRSGANVLTF.

In this sample, this clonotype turned up a few times. The V gene is TRBV9, the J gene TRBJ1-6, with D uncertain. Germline lookup yields CDR1 SGDLS and CDR2 YYNGEE. V shed 3 bases and J shed 7 bases, with 14 bases lying between them. This CDR3 comprises 15 residues. For the CDR3, the DNA is TGTGCCAGCAGCGCTGACCCTGGCGTAAATTCACCCCTCCACTTT. It codes for CASSADPGVNSPLHF.

The rearrangement joins TRBV20-1 to TRBJ2-1; 11 nucleotides match TRBD2. The end of the DNA aligns better with TRBJ2-5, so the J call may be wrong. Germline lookup yields CDR1 DFQATT and CDR2 SNEGSKA (reference sequence). The CDR3 totals 15 residues. CDR3 loop: CSARDLAGGWETQYF. In nucleotides, the CDR3 is TGCAGTGCTAGAGATTTAGCGGGGGGGTGGGAGACCCAGTACTTC.

This clonotype appeared a few times. The chain links TRBV19 to TRBJ2-5; 8 nucleotides agree with TRBD1. Near its end, the DNA agrees better with TRBJ2-7, so the J call may be wrong. Germline V lookup: CDR1 LNHDA, CDR2 SQIVND (reference sequence). CDR3 size: 15 residues. CDR3 loop: CASSISPTGVYEQYF. The CDR3 nucleotides read TGTGCCAGTAGTATATCTCCGACAGGGGTCTACGAGCAGTACTTC.

The V gene is TRBV5-1, the J gene TRBJ2-7; possible D gene TRBD2, 5 bases. The CDR3 consists of 13 residues. Trimming took off 1 base at V and 2 bases at J, with 7 bases between the two ends. The germline CDR1 and CDR2 sequences are SGHRS and YFSETQ. The CDR3 region is CASSLSSAYEQYF. CDR3 nucleotide sequence: TGCGCCAGCAGCTTGAGTAGCGCCTACGAGCAGTACTTC. Variable domain in full (rest from reference TRBV5-1 and TRBJ2-7): KAGVTQTPRYLIKTRGQQVTLSCSPISGHRSVSWYQQTPGQGLQFLFEYFSETQRNKGNFPGRFSGRQFSNSRSEMNVSTLELGDSALYLCASSLSSAYEQYFGPGTRLTVT.

The chain employs TRBV6-2 or TRBV6-3 and TRBJ2-2; TRBD1 is a possible D gene (6 bases). Germline values: CDR1 MNHEY, CDR2 SVGEGT. The V end was cut by 7 bases, the J end by 6 bases, with 12 bases between. The CDR3 is 13 residues long. CDR3 in amino acids: CASNHRVAGELFF. The CDR3 DNA is TGTGCCAGCAACCACAGGGTAGCCGGGGAGCTGTTTTTT.

On this clonotype itself: Here the CDR3 omits its conserved ending phenylalanine or tryptophan, so a read error is the likely source. The V gene is TRBV3-1, the J gene TRBJ2-5; TRBD2 is a possible D gene (6 bases). Gene TRBJ2-1 matches the end of the DNA better, so the J call may be wrong. Germline values: CDR1 LGHDT, CDR2 YNNKEL (reference sequence). The CDR3 totals 14 residues. The CDR3 spells CASSPRDLSNEQFL. The CDR3 nucleotides read TGTGCCAGCAGCCCCCGGGACTTATCCAATGAGCAGTTCCTC.

The rearrangement links TRBV10-3 to TRBJ1-2; D ambiguous. The V and J ends lost 4 bases and 8 bases respectively, with 14 bases between them. Germline CDR1 reads ENHRY; CDR2 reads SYGVKD. This CDR3 has 13 residues. CDR3 loop: CAISGRADPGYTF. The CDR3 nucleotides read TGTGCCATCAGTGGCCGGGCAGACCCGGGCTACACCTTC.

Only a few counts were recorded for this clonotype. The V call is TRBV11-3, the J call TRBJ2-2; D unresolved. This CDR3 is 14 amino acids long. Germline V lookup: CDR1 SGHNT, CDR2 YENEEA. The V gene lost 6 bases and the J gene lost 2 bases, with 10 bases spanning the gap. The DNA of the CDR3 is TGTGCCAGCAGGAAAACACGTAACACCGGGGAGCTGTTTTTT. As protein: CASRKTRNTGELFF. The full variable domain, in which reference TRBV11-3 and TRBJ2-2 provide the parts outside the CDR3, is EAGVVQSPRYKIIEKKQPVAFWCNPISGHNTLYWYLQNLGQGPELLIRYENEEAVDDSQLPKDRFSAERLKGVDSTLKIQPAELGDSAVYLCASRKTRNTGELFFGEGSRLTVL.

Notes on this clonotype: Germline and junction disagree at one end, which may indicate a read error. The V and J genes are TRBV30 and TRBJ2-3, with TRBD2 as a possible D gene (6 bases). CDR1 and CDR2 (germline): GTSNPN, SVGIG (reference sequence). CDR3 length equals 18 residues. CDR3 sequence (DNA): TGTGCCTGGAGAAAGAGGGGAGGTCTAGCTGATAGCACAAATACGCAGTATTTT. It codes for CAWRKRGGLADSTNTQYF.

This clonotype was seen a handful of times. This chain joins TRBV19 and TRBJ2-5; D may be TRBD2 (6 bases). CDR1 and CDR2 from the germline V gene are LNHDA and SQIVND (reference sequence). There are 14 residues in the CDR3. The V gene lost 5 bases and the J gene lost 3 bases, with 13 bases spanning the gap. CDR3 sequence: CASSHRTIEETQYF. CDR3 coding DNA: TGTGCCAGTAGTCACAGGACTATAGAAGAGACCCAGTACTTC.

The J gene is TRBJ2-1, the V gene TRBV6-2 or TRBV6-3; 7 bases line up with TRBD1. J lost 0 bases, V lost 2 bases, and 13 bases had no gene match. The V gene's germline CDR1 is MNHEY and CDR2 SVGEGT. The CDR3 consists of 19 residues. In nucleotides, the CDR3 is TGTGCCAGCAGTTACCCCGATGTGGGACAGTTATTCTCCTACAATGAGCAGTTCTTC. Translated: CASSYPDVGQLFSYNEQFF.

The V call is TRBV7-9, the J call TRBJ1-4; D not resolved. CDR1 is SEHNR, CDR2 FQNEAQ, per germline (reference sequence). The CDR3 runs to 17 residues. Trimming shortened V by 4 bases and J by 4 bases, and 19 bases separated the two germline ends. Written as DNA, the CDR3 is TGTGCCAGCAGCTCCCTTAGGGCCAGCCATATTAATGAAAAACTGTTTTTT. Amino acids: CASSSLRASHINEKLFF.